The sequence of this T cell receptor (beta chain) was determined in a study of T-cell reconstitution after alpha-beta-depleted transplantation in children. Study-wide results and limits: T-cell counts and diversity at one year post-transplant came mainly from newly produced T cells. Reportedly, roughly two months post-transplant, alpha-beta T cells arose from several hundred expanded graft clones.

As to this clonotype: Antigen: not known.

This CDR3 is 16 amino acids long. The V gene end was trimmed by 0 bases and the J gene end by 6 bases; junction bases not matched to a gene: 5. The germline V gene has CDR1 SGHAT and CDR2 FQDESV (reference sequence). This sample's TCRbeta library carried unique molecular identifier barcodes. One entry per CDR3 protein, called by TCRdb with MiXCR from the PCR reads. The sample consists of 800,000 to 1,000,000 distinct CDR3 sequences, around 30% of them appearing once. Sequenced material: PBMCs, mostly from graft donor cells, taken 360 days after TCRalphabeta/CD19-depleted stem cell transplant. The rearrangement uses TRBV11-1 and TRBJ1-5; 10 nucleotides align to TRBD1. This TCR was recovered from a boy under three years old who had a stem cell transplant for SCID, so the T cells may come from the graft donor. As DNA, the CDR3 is TGTGCCAGCAGCTTAGCCGGGACAGGGGTCGGTCAGCCCCAGCATTTT. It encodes CASSLAGTGVGQPQHF.